Below are 3 T cell receptor beta chains sequenced from a single sample in a study of shared clonotypes between healthy human individuals. Sequenced by immunoSEQ multiplex PCR; TCRdb stores in-frame clones only, minus some. Of approximately 1,500,000 clones in the sample, 98% were seen once. Input material: naive CD4+ T cells sorted from blood. Described subset: CD45RA+ positively selected. The receptors stem from a man aged 30-40 years in good health.

The chain uses TRBV4-1 and TRBJ2-1, with unresolved D. Per the germline V gene, CDR1 is MGHRA and CDR2 is YSYEKL. The CDR3 sequence is 18 residues long. V gave up 0 bases and J gave up 0 bases, with 15 bases separating them. This CDR3 is CASSQDMFSASSYNEQFF. The CDR3 DNA sequence: TGCGCCAGCAGCCAAGACATGTTCAGCGCGAGCTCCTACAATGAGCAGTTCTTC.

This chain joins TRBV11-3 and TRBJ2-3, with a tentative D call TRBD1 (6 bases). CDR1 is SGHNT and CDR2 is YENEEA in the germline V gene. Trimming shortened V by 3 bases and J by 5 bases, and 9 bases separated the two germline ends. This CDR3 spans 13 amino acids. The CDR3 loop reads CASSLYREDTQYF. CDR3 DNA: TGTGCCAGCAGCTTGTACAGGGAAGATACGCAGTATTTT.

Points on this clone: Additional DNA sequences in this sample encode the identical CDR3. The CDR3 DNA follows: TGTGCCAGCAGCCCCCCCCTGGGCACCGGGGAGCTGTTTTTT. Its protein product is CASSPPLGTGELFF. J is TRBJ2-2 and V is TRBV5-4; D unclear. Germline CDR1 SGHNT, CDR2 YYREEE (reference sequence). This CDR3 comprises 14 residues. Trimming pared 4 bases from V and 4 bases from J, leaving 11 bases between.